These 30 T cell receptor beta chains share one sample of origin, sequenced in a study of control samples from healthy donors and cancer patients. Repertoires were generated with immunoSEQ multiplex PCR, while TCRdb's copy carries only in-frame clones and drops some. Of around 100,000 clones listed, more than 75% are singletons. The material sequenced was blood. Receptors were obtained from a woman aged 50 to 60 in good health.

The rearrangement uses TRBV9 and TRBJ2-3; D unresolved. The CDR3 loop spans 13 amino acids. In germline, CDR1 is SGDLS, CDR2 YYNGEE. Trimming cost V 4 bases and J 8 bases, with 14 bases left between them. CDR3 residues: CASSPTPGGTQYF. The CDR3 coding sequence is TGTGCCAGCAGCCCCACCCCGGGTGGTACGCAGTATTTT.

The chain joins TRBV9 to TRBJ2-7; D possibly corresponds to TRBD2 (6 bases). CDR1 is SGDLS and CDR2 is YYNGEE in the germline V gene. V gave up 4 bases and J gave up 10 bases, with 21 bases separating them. The CDR3 loop spans 14 amino acids. CDR3 sequence reads: CASSYSGTGVLQYF. The DNA for the CDR3 is TGTGCCAGCAGCTACTCCGGGACGGGGGTCTTACAGTACTTC.

This clone has a single count. The chain is built from TRBV7-3 and TRBJ2-2, with D possibly being TRBD2 (5 bases). The CDR3 totals 13 residues. Between the trimmed V and J ends, which lost 6 bases and 3 bases, there was a span of 8 bases. Germline values: CDR1 SGHTA, CDR2 FQGTGA. The CDR3 region is CASRTTYTGELFF. CDR3 sequence (DNA): TGTGCCAGCAGGACTACGTACACCGGGGAGCTGTTTTTT.

The chain couples TRBV6-6 to TRBJ2-3; D may match TRBD1 or TRBD2 (5 bases each). V gave up 7 bases and J gave up 5 bases, with 16 bases separating them. The CDR3 extends over 14 amino acids. In germline, CDR1 is MNHNY, CDR2 SVGAGI (reference sequence). CDR3: CASTKDSGGDTQYF. The CDR3 DNA reads as TGTGCCAGCACTAAAGACAGTGGGGGAGATACGCAGTATTTT.

This sequence joins TRBV3-1 (or the pseudogene TRBV3-2) and TRBJ2-1; 11 bases are a match to TRBD2. The CDR3 has 21 amino acids. Germline CDR1 LGHDT, CDR2 YNNKEL (reference sequence). After removal of 4 bases from V and 5 bases from J, the junction contained 22 bases not matched to a gene. The CDR3 loop reads CASSRVLGGGSGRAADNEQFF. The CDR3 nucleotides read TGTGCCAGCAGCCGAGTACTGGGGGGAGGTAGCGGGAGGGCCGCTGACAATGAGCAGTTCTTC.

This clone came up once. The chain carries TRBV29-1 and TRBJ2-5; no definite D call. The CDR3 sequence is 14 residues long. The germline gives CDR1 SQVTM, CDR2 ANQGSEA. With 4 bases removed from V and 2 bases from J, the gap between germline ends came to 14 bases. The DNA of the CDR3 is TGCAGCGTTGTATCCGATGACTTGCAAGAGACCCAGTACTTC. Translated, it gives CSVVSDDLQETQYF.

The sample holds one count of this clone. The chain's CDR3 is CASGQGDQPQHF. In DNA, the CDR3 is TGTGCCAGCGGACAGGGTGATCAGCCCCAGCATTTT. The chain joins TRBV6-5 to TRBJ1-5; 8 bases agree with TRBD1. V was pared by 8 bases and J by 5 bases, with 2 bases of the junction left unmatched. The germline V gene has CDR1 MNHEY and CDR2 SVGAGI. The CDR3 spans 12 residues.

This clone is a singleton in its sample. The V call is TRBV5-1, the J call TRBJ1-6; D ambiguous. V lost 4 bases and J 7 bases, leaving 12 bases between the germline ends. This CDR3 has 14 amino acids. In germline, CDR1 is SGHRS, CDR2 YFSETQ. CDR3 sequence (DNA): TGCGCCAGCAGCCAACCGGCCGGCAATTCACCCCTCCACTTT. This sequence encodes CASSQPAGNSPLHF.

This clone is a singleton in its sample. This chain's CDR3 is CASQETGQLNYGYTF. The CDR3 DNA follows: TGTGCCAGCCAGGAAACAGGGCAACTAAACTATGGCTACACCTTC. The chain carries TRBV27 and TRBJ1-2; perhaps TRBD1 as D (6 bases). The CDR3 is made up of 15 amino acids. The germline V and J ends were trimmed by 8 bases and 2 bases, with 18 bases remaining between them. Germline assignment: CDR1 MNHEY and CDR2 SMNVEV (reference sequence).

V gene TRBV6-2 or TRBV6-3 combines with J gene TRBJ2-3; D possibly corresponds to TRBD2 (6 bases). V lost 5 bases and J 1 base, leaving 10 bases between the germline ends. This CDR3 is 14 amino acids long. In germline, CDR1 is MNHEY, CDR2 SVGEGT. This CDR3 reads CASSPGLGTDTQYF. CDR3 nucleotides: TGTGCCAGCAGTCCGGGACTGGGCACAGATACGCAGTATTTT.

This chain links TRBV18 with TRBJ1-1; TRBD1 aligns across 9 bases. V lost 3 bases, J lost 5 bases, and 7 bases stayed unmatched. Germline loops: CDR1 KGHSH, CDR2 LQKENI. This CDR3 has 15 residues. CDR3 DNA sequence: TGTGCCAGCTCACCTCAAGGGACAGGGAAAACTGAAGCTTTCTTT. This encodes CASSPQGTGKTEAFF. The complete variable domain, with remaining parts taken from reference TRBV18 and TRBJ1-1, reads NAGVMQNPRHLVRRRGQEARLRCSPMKGHSHVYWYRQLPEEGLKFMVYLQKENIIDESGMPKERFSAEFPKEGPSILRIQQVVRGDSAAYFCASSPQGTGKTEAFFGQGTRLTVV.

The genes are TRBV6-4 and TRBJ2-3; D perhaps matches TRBD2 (7 bases). CDR1 MRHNA and CDR2 SNTAGT come from the germline V gene. This CDR3 comprises 17 residues. The V gene lost 10 bases and the J gene lost 8 bases, with 31 bases spanning the gap. For the CDR3, the DNA is TGTGCCAACGAGGGGGGGGTCCGGGAGCTAGTGGTAAGTACGCAGTATTTT. It translates to CANEGGVRELVVSTQYF.

V is TRBV5-1 and J is TRBJ2-2, with 8 bases fitting TRBD1. The V gene's germline CDR1 is SGHRS and CDR2 YFSETQ. The CDR3 has 17 residues. J gave up 1 base and V 4 bases, and 9 bases lay outside the gene matches. CDR3 coding DNA: TGCGCCAGCAGCCAGAATGCCGGGACAGGGAACACCGGGGAGCTGTTTTTT. This encodes CASSQNAGTGNTGELFF.

The sample holds one count of this clone. V and J are TRBV21-1 and TRBJ2-7; the table gives TRBD2 as D, unverified against the DNA. TRBV21-1 counts as a pseudogene. This CDR3 spans 15 amino acids. CDR3 DNA sequence: TGTGCCAGCACCAAGAGGGGACTTCTTGACTCCGAGCAGTACGTC. Encoded protein: CASTKRGLLDSEQYV.

The rearrangement uses TRBV29-1 and TRBJ2-1; 9 bases align to TRBD1. The CDR3 extends over 14 amino acids. CDR1 is SQVTM, CDR2 ANQGSEA, per germline. After removal of 3 bases from V and 9 bases from J, the junction contained 9 bases not matched to a gene. Here the CDR3 DNA reads TGCAGCGTTGATAGCCCGACAGGGGGTCTTGAGCAGTTCTTC. The encoded protein is CSVDSPTGGLEQFF.

The chain uses TRBV2 and TRBJ1-5; D unclear. The CDR3 spans 14 residues. CDR1 and CDR2 (germline): SNHLY, FYNNEI. Deletions cut 4 bases from V and 5 bases from J, with 12 bases between. CDR3 sequence reads: CASSVETGDQPQHF. CDR3 coding DNA: TGTGCCAGCAGTGTAGAGACGGGAGATCAGCCCCAGCATTTT.

The chain carries TRBV6-5 and TRBJ1-1; D might be TRBD1 (5 bases). Looked up from germline, CDR1 is MNHEY and CDR2 is SVGAGI. This CDR3 contains 12 residues. The V end lost 2 bases, the J end lost 8 bases, and 9 bases lay between the germline ends. In DNA form, the CDR3 reads TGTGCCAGCAGTTACGGTCACAGGGAAGCTTTCTTT. It specifies CASSYGHREAFF.

This chain joins TRBV7-2 and TRBJ2-1, with TRBD2 matching 10 bases. The CDR3 runs to 16 residues. Germline V gene sequence: CDR1 SGHTA, CDR2 FQGNSA. The J segment lost 8 bases and the V segment lost 0 bases, leaving 7 bases of the junction unmatched. The CDR3 nucleotides read TGTGCCAGCAGCTTAGCGGGAGCGGGGGGGCAGGATGAGCAGTTCTTC. Translated, it gives CASSLAGAGGQDEQFF.

The chain links TRBV19 to TRBJ1-2, with 8 bases lining up with TRBD1. Losses at the gene ends were 1 base for V and 4 bases for J; bases not matched to a gene: 2. Germline CDR1 and CDR2: LNHDA and SQIVND (reference sequence). This CDR3 has 14 amino acids. CDR3 protein: CASSIVGTGYGYTF. In nucleotides, the CDR3 is TGTGCCAGTAGTATAGTTGGGACAGGCTATGGCTACACCTTC.

The chain joins TRBV4-1 to TRBJ1-5; possibly TRBD1 for D (5 bases). Trimming removed 5 bases at V and 7 bases at J, with 18 bases between. Germline CDR1 is MGHRA and CDR2 is YSYEKL. CDR3 length equals 15 residues. The CDR3, as DNA: TGCGCCAGCAGCTCGGGGCAGGGAGTTGGGCAGCCCCAGCATTTT. Residues: CASSSGQGVGQPQHF.

CDR3 nucleotides: TGTGCCAGCAGTTCGCCAGGGCAGCCCCAGCATTTT. It specifies CASSSPGQPQHF. The chain joins TRBV12-3 or TRBV12-4 to TRBJ1-5, with D perhaps TRBD1 (5 bases). Trimming pared 4 bases from V and 7 bases from J, leaving 8 bases between. This CDR3 is built from 12 residues.

This clone was counted once. The J gene is TRBJ1-1, the V gene TRBV6-2 or TRBV6-3, with a possible D match to TRBD1 (5 bases). The CDR3 consists of 13 residues. Germline-derived CDR1 and CDR2 are MNHEY and SVGEGT. The V end lost 5 bases, the J end lost 0 bases, and 7 bases lay between the germline ends. The CDR3 coding sequence is TGTGCCAGCAGTCCCAGGGTGAACACTGAAGCTTTCTTT. Amino acids: CASSPRVNTEAFF.

This clone appeared once. V and J are TRBV6-6 and TRBJ2-2, with TRBD1 matching 10 bases. This CDR3 is built from 16 residues. CDR1 and CDR2 (germline): MNHNY, SVGAGI (reference sequence). V was pared by 8 bases and J by 3 bases, with 9 bases of the junction left unmatched. Written as DNA, the CDR3 is TGTGCCAGCTCACAGGGACAGGGGCTCCACACCGGGGAGCTGTTTTTT. Its protein product is CASSQGQGLHTGELFF.

V gene TRBV5-1 combines with J gene TRBJ1-2, with D tentatively TRBD1 (6 bases). This CDR3 contains 13 residues. Between the trimmed V and J ends, which lost 4 bases and 8 bases, there was a span of 15 bases. Germline values: CDR1 SGHRS, CDR2 YFSETQ. The CDR3 spells CASSNRGRGGYTF. The DNA of the CDR3 is TGCGCCAGCAGCAATCGGGGGCGCGGAGGCTACACCTTC.

The V and J genes are TRBV6-2 or TRBV6-3 and TRBJ2-3; D might be TRBD1 (6 bases). This CDR3 comprises 16 residues. The V end was cut by 5 bases, the J end by 0 bases, with 15 bases between. Germline V gives CDR1 MNHEY, CDR2 SVGEGT. CDR3 nucleotide sequence: TGTGCCAGCAGTCCACTAGGACAGCCTAGCACAGATACGCAGTATTTT. As protein: CASSPLGQPSTDTQYF.

About this clone itself: The same CDR3 also results from other DNA sequences found in this sample. The chain links TRBV3-1 (or the pseudogene TRBV3-2) to TRBJ2-5; D could derive from TRBD1 or TRBD2 (7 bases each). V lost 1 base, J lost 5 bases, and 23 bases lay in between. The CDR3 is 18 residues long. CDR1 is LGHDT and CDR2 is YNNKEL in the germline V gene (reference sequence). CDR3 loop: CASSQGVFGGQGGETQYF. In nucleotides, the CDR3 is TGTGCCAGCAGCCAAGGAGTTTTCGGAGGTCAGGGGGGGGAGACCCAGTACTTC.

This chain links TRBV6-1 with TRBJ2-7; 8 bases align to TRBD1. With V trimmed by 3 bases and J by 2 bases, 6 bases remained unmatched. The CDR3 spans 15 residues. Germline lookup yields CDR1 MNHNS and CDR2 SASEGT. CDR3 region: CASSEGQAGAYEQYV. The CDR3 DNA sequence: TGTGCCAGCAGTGAGGGACAGGCAGGGGCCTACGAGCAGTACGTC.

This rearrangement joins TRBV12-3 or TRBV12-4 to TRBJ2-3; D is uncertain. The CDR3 is 13 amino acids. The germline V and J ends were trimmed by 4 bases and 5 bases, with 10 bases remaining between them. CDR3 region: CASSSVLGDTQYF. The CDR3 DNA sequence: TGTGCCAGCAGTTCCGTACTGGGAGATACGCAGTATTTT.

The chain has TRBV6-4 and TRBJ2-7, with unresolved D. Trimming took 4 bases from V and 0 from J, leaving 10 bases between them. The germline V gene encodes CDR1 MRHNA and CDR2 SNTAGT. The CDR3 length is 14 residues. The DNA for the CDR3 is TGTGCCAGCAGTGGACGTCAGGTCTCCTACGAGCAGTACGTC. Translating gives CASSGRQVSYEQYV.

The chain couples TRBV7-8 to TRBJ1-5; D is unresolved. V was clipped by 1 base and J by 4 bases, with 8 bases between them. The V gene's germline CDR1 is SGHVS and CDR2 FQNEAQ. The CDR3 sequence is 14 residues long. DNA of the CDR3: TGTGCCAGCAGCTTAGTAGGGCCGAATCAGCCCCAGCATTTT. Translated, it gives CASSLVGPNQPQHF.